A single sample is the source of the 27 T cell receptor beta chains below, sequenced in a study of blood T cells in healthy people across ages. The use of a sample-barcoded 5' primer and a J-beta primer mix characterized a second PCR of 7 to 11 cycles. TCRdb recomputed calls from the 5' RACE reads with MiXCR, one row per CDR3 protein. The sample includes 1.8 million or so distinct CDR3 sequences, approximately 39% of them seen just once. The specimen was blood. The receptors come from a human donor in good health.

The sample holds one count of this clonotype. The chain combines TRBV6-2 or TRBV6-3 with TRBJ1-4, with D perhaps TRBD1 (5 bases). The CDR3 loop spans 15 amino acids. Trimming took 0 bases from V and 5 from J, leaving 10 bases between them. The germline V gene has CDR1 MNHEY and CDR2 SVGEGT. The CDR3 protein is CASSYSGGSNEKLFF. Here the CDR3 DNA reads TGTGCCAGCAGTTACTCCGGGGGATCCAATGAAAAACTGTTTTTT.

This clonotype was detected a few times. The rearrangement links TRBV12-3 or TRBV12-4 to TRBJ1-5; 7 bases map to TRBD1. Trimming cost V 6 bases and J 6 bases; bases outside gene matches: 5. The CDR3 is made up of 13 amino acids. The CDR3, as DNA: TGTGCCAGCAGATTAACAGGGGTTCAGCCCCAGCATTTT. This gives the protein CASRLTGVQPQHF.

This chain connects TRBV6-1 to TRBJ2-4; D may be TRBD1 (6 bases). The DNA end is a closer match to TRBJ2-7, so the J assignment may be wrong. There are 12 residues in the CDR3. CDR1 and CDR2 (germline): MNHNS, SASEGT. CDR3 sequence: CASRDSQNEQYF. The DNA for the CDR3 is TGTGCCAGCAGGGACAGTCAGAACGAGCAGTACTTC.

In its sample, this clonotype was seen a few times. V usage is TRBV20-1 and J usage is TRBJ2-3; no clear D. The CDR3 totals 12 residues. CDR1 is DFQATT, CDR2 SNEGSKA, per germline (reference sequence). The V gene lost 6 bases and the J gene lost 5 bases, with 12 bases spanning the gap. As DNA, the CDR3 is TGCAGTGCGCCCGCCCAAGGAGATACGCAGTATTTT. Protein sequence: CSAPAQGDTQYF.

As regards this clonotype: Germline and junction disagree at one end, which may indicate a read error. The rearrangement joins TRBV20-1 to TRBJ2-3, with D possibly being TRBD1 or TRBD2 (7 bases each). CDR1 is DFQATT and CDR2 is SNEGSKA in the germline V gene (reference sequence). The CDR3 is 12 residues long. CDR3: CGGDRNTDTQYF. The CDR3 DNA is TGTGGGGGGGACAGAAACACAGATACGCAGTATTTT.

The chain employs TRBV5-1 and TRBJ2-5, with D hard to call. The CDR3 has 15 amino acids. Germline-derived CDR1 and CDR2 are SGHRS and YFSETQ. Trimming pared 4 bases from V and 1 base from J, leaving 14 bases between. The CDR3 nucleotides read TGCGCCAGCAGCGCCGACCGGGTGGGCCAAGAGACCCAGTACTTC. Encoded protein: CASSADRVGQETQYF.

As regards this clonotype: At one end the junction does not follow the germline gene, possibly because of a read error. The CDR3 region is CATSLRGGGYEQYF. CDR3 DNA: TGTGCCACCAGCTTAAGGGGGGGAGGTTACGAGCAGTACTTC. This chain links TRBV7-2 with TRBJ2-4; a possible D gene is TRBD2 (7 bases). The DNA end lines up better with TRBJ2-7; the J call may be wrong. This CDR3 has 14 residues. Germline CDR1 is SGHTA and CDR2 is FQGNSA.

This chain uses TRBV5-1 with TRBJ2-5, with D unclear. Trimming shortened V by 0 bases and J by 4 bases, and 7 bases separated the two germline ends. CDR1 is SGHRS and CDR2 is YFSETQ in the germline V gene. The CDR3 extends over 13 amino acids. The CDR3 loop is CASSLVRRETQYF. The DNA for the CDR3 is TGCGCCAGCAGCTTGGTTCGCAGAGAGACCCAGTACTTC.

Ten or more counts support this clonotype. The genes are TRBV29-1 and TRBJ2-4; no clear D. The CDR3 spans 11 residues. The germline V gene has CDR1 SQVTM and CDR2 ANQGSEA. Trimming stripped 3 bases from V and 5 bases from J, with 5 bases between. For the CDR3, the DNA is TGCAGCGTTGACTCTCAAAACATTCAGTACTTC. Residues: CSVDSQNIQYF.

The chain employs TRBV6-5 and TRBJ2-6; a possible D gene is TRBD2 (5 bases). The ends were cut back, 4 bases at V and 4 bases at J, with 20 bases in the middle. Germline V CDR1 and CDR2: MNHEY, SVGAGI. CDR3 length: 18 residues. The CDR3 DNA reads TGTGCCAGCAGTTTCCCAGGATCCACGGGGTCCGGGGCCAACGTCCTGACTTTC. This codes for CASSFPGSTGSGANVLTF.

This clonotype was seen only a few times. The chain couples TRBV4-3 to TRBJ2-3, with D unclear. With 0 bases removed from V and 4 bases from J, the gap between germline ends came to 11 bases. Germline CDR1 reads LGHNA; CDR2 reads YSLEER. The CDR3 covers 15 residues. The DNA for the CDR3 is TGCGCCAGCAGCCAAGAGTGGGTGAGGCCAGATACGCAGTATTTT. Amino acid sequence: CASSQEWVRPDTQYF.

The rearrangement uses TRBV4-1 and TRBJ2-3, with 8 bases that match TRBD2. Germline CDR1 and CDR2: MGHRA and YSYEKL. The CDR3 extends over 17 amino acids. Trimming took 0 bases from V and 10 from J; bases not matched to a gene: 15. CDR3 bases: TGCGCCAGCAGCCAAGATGGTGGTAGCGGGGTAACCCTAGCGCAGTATTTT. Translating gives CASSQDGGSGVTLAQYF.

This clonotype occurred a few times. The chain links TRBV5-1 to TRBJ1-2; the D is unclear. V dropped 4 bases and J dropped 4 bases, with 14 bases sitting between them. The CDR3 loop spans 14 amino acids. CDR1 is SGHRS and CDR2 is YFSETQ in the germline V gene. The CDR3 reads CASSPQPGSYGYTF. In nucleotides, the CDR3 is TGCGCCAGCAGCCCTCAGCCAGGCTCCTATGGCTACACCTTC.

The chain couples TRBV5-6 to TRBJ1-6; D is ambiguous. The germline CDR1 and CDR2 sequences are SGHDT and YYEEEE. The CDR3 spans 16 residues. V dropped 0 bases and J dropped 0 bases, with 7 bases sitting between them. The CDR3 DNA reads TGTGCCAGCAGCTTGGCGGCGGGCTCCTATAATTCACCCCTCCACTTT. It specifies CASSLAAGSYNSPLHF.

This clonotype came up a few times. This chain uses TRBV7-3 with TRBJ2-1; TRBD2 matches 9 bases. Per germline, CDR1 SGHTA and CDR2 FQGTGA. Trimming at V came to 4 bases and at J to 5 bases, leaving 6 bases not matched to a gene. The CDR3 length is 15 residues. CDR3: CASSYGTSNNNEQFF. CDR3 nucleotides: TGTGCCAGCAGCTACGGGACTAGCAACAACAATGAGCAGTTCTTC.

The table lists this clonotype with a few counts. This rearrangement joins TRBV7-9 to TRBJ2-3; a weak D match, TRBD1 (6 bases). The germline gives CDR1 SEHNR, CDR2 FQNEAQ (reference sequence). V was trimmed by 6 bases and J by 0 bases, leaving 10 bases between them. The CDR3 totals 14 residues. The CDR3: CASRRTVSTDTQYF. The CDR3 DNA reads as TGTGCCAGCAGGCGGACAGTAAGCACAGATACGCAGTATTTT.

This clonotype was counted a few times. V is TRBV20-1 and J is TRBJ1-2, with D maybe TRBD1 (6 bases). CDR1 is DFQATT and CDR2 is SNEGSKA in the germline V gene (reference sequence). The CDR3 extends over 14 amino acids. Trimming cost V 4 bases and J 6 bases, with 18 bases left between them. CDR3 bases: TGCAGTGCTAATATGAGGGGGGGGCGGAATGGCTACACCTTC. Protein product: CSANMRGGRNGYTF.

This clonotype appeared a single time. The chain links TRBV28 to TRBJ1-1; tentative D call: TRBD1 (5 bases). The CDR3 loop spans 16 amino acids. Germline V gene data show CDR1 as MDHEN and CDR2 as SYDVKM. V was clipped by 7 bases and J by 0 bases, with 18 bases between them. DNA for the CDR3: TGTGCCAGCAACCCGGGTCAGGGCCTAATGAACACTGAAGCTTTCTTT. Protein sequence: CASNPGQGLMNTEAFF.

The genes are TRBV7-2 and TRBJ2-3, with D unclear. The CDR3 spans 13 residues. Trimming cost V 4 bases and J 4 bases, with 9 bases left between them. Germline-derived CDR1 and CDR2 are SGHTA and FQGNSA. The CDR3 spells CASSSKSPDTQYF. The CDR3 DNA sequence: TGTGCCAGCAGCTCTAAATCCCCAGATACGCAGTATTTT.

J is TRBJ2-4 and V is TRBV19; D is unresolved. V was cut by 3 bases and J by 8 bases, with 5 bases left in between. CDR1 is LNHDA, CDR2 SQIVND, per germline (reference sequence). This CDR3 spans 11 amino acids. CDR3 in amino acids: CASSMGYIQYF. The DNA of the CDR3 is TGTGCCAGTAGTATGGGGTACATTCAGTACTTC.

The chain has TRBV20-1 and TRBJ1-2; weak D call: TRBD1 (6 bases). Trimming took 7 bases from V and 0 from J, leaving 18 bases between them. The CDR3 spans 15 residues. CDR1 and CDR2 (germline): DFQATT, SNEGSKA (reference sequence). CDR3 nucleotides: TGCAGTGTCGAGGCGCGGACAGAAGCTAACTATGGCTACACCTTC. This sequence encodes CSVEARTEANYGYTF.

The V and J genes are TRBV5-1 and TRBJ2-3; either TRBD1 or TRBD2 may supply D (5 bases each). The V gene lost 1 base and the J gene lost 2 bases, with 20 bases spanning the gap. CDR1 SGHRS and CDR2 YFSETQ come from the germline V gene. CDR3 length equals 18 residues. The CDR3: CASSLFGDLLLTTDTQYF. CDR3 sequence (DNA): TGCGCCAGCAGCTTGTTCGGGGACCTACTCTTAACCACAGATACGCAGTATTTT.

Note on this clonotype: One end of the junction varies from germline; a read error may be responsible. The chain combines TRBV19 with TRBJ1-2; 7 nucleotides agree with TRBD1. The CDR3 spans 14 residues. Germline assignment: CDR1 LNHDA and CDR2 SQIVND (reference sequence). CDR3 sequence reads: CASTQGGPNYGYTF. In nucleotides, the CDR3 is TGTGCTAGTACCCAGGGGGGGCCGAACTATGGCTACACCTTC.

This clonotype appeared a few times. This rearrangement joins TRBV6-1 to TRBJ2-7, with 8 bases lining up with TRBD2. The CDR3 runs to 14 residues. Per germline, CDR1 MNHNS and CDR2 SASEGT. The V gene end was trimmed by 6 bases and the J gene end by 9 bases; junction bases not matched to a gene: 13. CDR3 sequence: CASRPTSGRTGQYF. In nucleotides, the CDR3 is TGTGCCAGCAGACCTACTAGCGGCCGTACCGGGCAGTACTTC.

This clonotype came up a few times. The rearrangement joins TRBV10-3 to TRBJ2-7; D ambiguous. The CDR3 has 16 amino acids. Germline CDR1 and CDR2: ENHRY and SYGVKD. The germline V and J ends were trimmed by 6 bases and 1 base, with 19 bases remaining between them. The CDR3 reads CAISDGPPVGSYEQYF. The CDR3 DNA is TGTGCCATCAGCGACGGGCCTCCCGTCGGGTCCTACGAGCAGTACTTC.

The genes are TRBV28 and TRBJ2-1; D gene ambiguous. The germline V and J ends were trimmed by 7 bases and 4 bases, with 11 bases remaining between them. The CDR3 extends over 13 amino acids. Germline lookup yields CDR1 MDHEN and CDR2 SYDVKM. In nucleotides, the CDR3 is TGTGCCAGCACCCTGGACGAGTACAATGAGCAGTTCTTC. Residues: CASTLDEYNEQFF. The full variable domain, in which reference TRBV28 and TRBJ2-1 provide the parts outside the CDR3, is DVKVTQSSRYLVKRTGEKVFLECVQDMDHENMFWYRQDPGLGLRLIYFSYDVKMKEKGDIPEGYSVSREKKERFSLILESASTNQTSMYLCASTLDEYNEQFFGPGTRLTVL.

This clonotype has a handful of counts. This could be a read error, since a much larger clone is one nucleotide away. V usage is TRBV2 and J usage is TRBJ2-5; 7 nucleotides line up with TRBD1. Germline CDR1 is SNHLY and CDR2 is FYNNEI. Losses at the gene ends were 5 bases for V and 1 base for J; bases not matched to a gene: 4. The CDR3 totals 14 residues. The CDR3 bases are TGTGCCAGCAGTTACCGGGACAGCCAAGAGACCCAGTACTTC. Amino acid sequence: CASSYRDSQETQYF.